This T cell receptor beta chain was recovered during a study of cytomegalovirus exposure and HLA in healthy donors. The study, taken as a whole, reports: Specificity for CMV antigens was confirmed in vitro for a few of the CMV-associated chains. Rare TCR sequences predominated, though certain public TCRs were found in many donors.

Worth noting for this clone: Its antigen is not known.

Clones were read by immunoSEQ multiplex PCR, and TCRdb kept only the in-frame ones, dropping some. In the table there are about 170,000 clones, approximately 86% of which are singletons. This clonotype originated in a woman aged 18 to 35 in good health and CMV-seronegative. Sequenced sample: PBMCs.

CDR3 nucleotide sequence: TGTGCCAGCAGCGCCCGGGGTACCGGGGAGCTGTTTTTT. Protein sequence: CASSARGTGELFF. The chain has TRBV7-2 and TRBJ2-2, with D possibly TRBD2 on 5 matching bases. Germline CDR1 reads SGHTA; CDR2 reads FQGNSA. The CDR3 is made up of 13 amino acids. V lost 5 bases to trimming and J lost 5 bases, with 9 bases between them. Supplemented by reference TRBV7-2 and TRBJ2-2, the full variable domain reads GAGVSQSPSNKVTEKGKDVELRCDPISGHTALYWYRQSLGQGLEFLIYFQGNSAPDKSGLPSDRFSAERTGGSVSTLTIQRTQQEDSAVYLCASSARGTGELFFGEGSRLTVL.